The clone carrying this T cell receptor beta chain has a handful of counts. There were only Caucasian adults among the donors, and all lived in Nashville, Tennessee. The authors divided CD4+ cells into CD45RA+ naive and CD45RA-negative memory subsets. This entry comes from a study of shared clonotypes between healthy human individuals. Each replicate PCR on the sorted subsets used roughly 200 ng DNA (roughly 32,000 T cell genomes). Some clones are missing from TCRdb's copy, which holds only in-frame ones; the method was immunoSEQ multiplex PCR. The repertoire holds about 960,000 clones, with more than 75% as singletons. What was sequenced was memory CD4+ T cells sorted from blood. Noted subset: CD45RA-negative fraction. This receptor was taken from a man aged 18 to 35 in good health.

The CDR3 sequence is CASSSTAFAEAFF. CDR3 sequence (DNA): TGTGCCAGCAGCTCGACAGCGTTCGCTGAAGCTTTCTTT. The rearrangement uses TRBV5-4 and TRBJ1-1, with D maybe TRBD1 (5 bases). The V end lost 3 bases, the J end lost 6 bases, and 12 bases lay between the germline ends. Germline V gene lookup returns CDR1 SGHNT and CDR2 YYREEE (reference sequence). This CDR3 is 13 amino acids long.